A selection of T cell receptor beta chains follows, all from one sample in a study of PD-1 blockade in mismatch repair-deficient tumors. Measured with immunoSEQ multiplex PCR; TCRdb has only the in-frame clones, and not every one. The table records 100,000 or so clones, approximately 83% of them present only once. This specimen consisted of peripheral blood, obtained 35 to 37 weeks after starting pembrolizumab. The receptor set was obtained from an adult with mismatch repair-deficient cancer. CDR3s include the opening cysteine and the closing phenylalanine or tryptophan. A D gene is named only where the DNA matches it firmly. Clone size is shown for a subset of rows, as once, few, many or a class of expanded clone.

>TRBJ2-7|TRBD1|.|TRBV28
CASNVDRGSSYEQYF
TGTGCCAGCAACGTGGACAGGGGGAGCTCCTACGAGCAGTACTTC
>TRBJ2-5|.|few|TRBV9
CASSVHDQETQYF
TGTGCCAGCAGCGTGCACGACCAAGAGACCCAGTACTTC
>TRBJ2-7|.|.|TRBV2
CASSVEGGYLEQYF
TGTGCCAGCAGTGTTGAGGGAGGCTACCTCGAGCAGTACTTC
>TRBJ2-7|TRBD2|few|TRBV18
CASSSKDRISGRGSEQYF
TGTGCCAGCTCATCAAAGGATCGAATTAGCGGGAGAGGAAGCGAGCAGTACTTC
>TRBJ2-1|TRBD2|.|TRBV7-9
CASSLELAGVEEQFF
TGTGCCAGCAGCTTAGAGCTAGCGGGAGTGGAGGAGCAGTTCTTC
>TRBJ1-1|TRBD1|.|TRBV29-1
CSVTTGGDTEAFF
TGCAGCGTCACCACAGGGGGCGACACTGAAGCTTTCTTT
>TRBJ2-3|.|.|TRBV5-4
CASSRSSGISTDTQYF
TGTGCCAGCAGCCGGAGTAGCGGAATTAGCACAGATACGCAGTATTTT
>TRBJ1-1|.|.|TRBV7-8
CASSLKRADLNTEAFF
TGTGCCAGCAGCTTAAAACGGGCAGACTTGAACACTGAAGCTTTCTTT
>TRBJ2-1|.|.|TRBV6-1
CASSVLSTPGDEQFF
TGTGCCAGCAGTGTCCTGTCGACTCCGGGCGATGAGCAGTTCTTC
>TRBJ2-7|.|.|TRBV7-2
CASSLLLPGFGASEQYF
TGTGCCAGCAGCTTATTGTTACCGGGATTTGGGGCTAGCGAGCAGTACTTC
>TRBJ2-1|.|.|TRBV30
CAWSVRKRVEQFF
TGTGCCTGGAGTGTACGAAAGCGAGTTGAGCAGTTCTTC
>TRBJ1-2|.|.|TRBV29-1
CSVEGGRGGNYGYTF
TGCAGCGTTGAAGGGGGTCGCGGGGGAAACTATGGCTACACCTTC
>TRBJ1-1|.|few|TRBV4-3
CASSQDYGQSEAFF
TGCGCCAGCAGCCAAGATTATGGACAGAGTGAAGCTTTCTTT
>TRBJ2-7|TRBD2|many|TRBV10-2
CASSGYSGTSGRWVYEQYF
TGCGCCAGCAGTGGGTACTCCGGGACTAGCGGGAGATGGGTTTACGAGCAGTACTTC
>TRBJ2-3|TRBD2|.|TRBV7-8
CASSLTSGYRDTQYF
TGTGCCAGCAGCCTTACTAGCGGTTATAGGGATACGCAGTATTTT
>TRBJ2-1|.|.|TRBV15
CATSRDPGGSYNEQFF
TGTGCCACCAGCAGAGATCCTGGCGGGTCCTACAATGAGCAGTTCTTC
>TRBJ1-1|.|.|TRBV7-9
CASSSNQGEAFF
TGTGCCAGCAGTTCAAACCAGGGGGAAGCTTTCTTT
>TRBJ1-4|.|.|TRBV5-1
CASSPVGVSNEKLFF
TGCGCCAGCAGTCCCGTAGGGGTATCTAATGAAAAACTGTTTTTT
>TRBJ2-3|TRBD1|.|TRBV29-1
CSVSGGVEGNTQYF
TGCAGCGTCTCAGGGGGAGTCGAGGGGAATACGCAGTATTTT
>TRBJ2-7|TRBD2|.|TRBV11-2
CASSLSGTLGLAGGNEQYF
TGTGCCAGCAGCTTATCCGGGACACTGGGACTAGCGGGAGGGAACGAGCAGTACTTC
>TRBJ2-1|TRBD1|.|TRBV7-3
CASSLAPGQRYNEQFF
TGTGCCAGCAGCTTAGCCCCGGGACAGCGATACAATGAGCAGTTCTTC
>TRBJ2-5|TRBD2|.|TRBV9
CASSVAGDVETQYF
TGTGCCAGCAGCGTTGCGGGGGACGTGGAGACCCAGTACTTC
>TRBJ1-2|.|once|TRBV6-1
CASSVIQDYGYTF
TGTGCCAGCAGTGTAATTCAGGACTATGGCTACACCTTC
>TRBJ2-5|TRBD1|.|TRBV7-6
CASSLTRTGVKTQYF
TGTGCCAGCAGCTTAACTAGGACAGGGGTGAAGACCCAGTACTTC
>TRBJ1-3|TRBD1|few|TRBV19
CASTPGTAHLSGNTIYF
TGTGCCAGTACCCCCGGGACAGCGCACCTCTCTGGAAACACCATATATTTT
>TRBJ1-4|.|.|TRBV11-3
CASSAAIRGSEKLFF
TGTGCCAGCAGCGCAGCTATTAGGGGTTCCGAAAAACTGTTTTTT